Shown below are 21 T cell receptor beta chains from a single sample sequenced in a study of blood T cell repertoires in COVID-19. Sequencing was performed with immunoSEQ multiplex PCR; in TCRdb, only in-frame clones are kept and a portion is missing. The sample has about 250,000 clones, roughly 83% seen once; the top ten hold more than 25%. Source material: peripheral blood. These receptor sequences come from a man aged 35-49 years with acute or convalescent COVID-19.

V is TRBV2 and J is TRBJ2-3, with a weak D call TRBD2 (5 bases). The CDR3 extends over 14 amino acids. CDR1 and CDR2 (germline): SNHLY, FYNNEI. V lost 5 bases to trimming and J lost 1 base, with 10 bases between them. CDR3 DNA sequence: TGTGCCAGCAGTCTCGGGATGCGCACAGATACGCAGTATTTT. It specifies CASSLGMRTDTQYF.

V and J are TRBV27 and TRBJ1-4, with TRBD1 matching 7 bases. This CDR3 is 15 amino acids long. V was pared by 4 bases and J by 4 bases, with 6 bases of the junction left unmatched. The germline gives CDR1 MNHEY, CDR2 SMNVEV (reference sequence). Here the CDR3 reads CASSSLRGVNEKLFF. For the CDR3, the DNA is TGTGCCAGCAGTTCCCTCAGGGGGGTTAATGAAAAACTGTTTTTT.

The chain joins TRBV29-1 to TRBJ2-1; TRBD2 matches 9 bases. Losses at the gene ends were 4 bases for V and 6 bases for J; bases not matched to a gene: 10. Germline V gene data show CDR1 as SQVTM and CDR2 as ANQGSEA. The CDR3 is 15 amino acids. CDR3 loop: CSVGGRGRVLNEQFF. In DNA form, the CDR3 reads TGCAGCGTTGGAGGCCGCGGGAGGGTCCTCAATGAGCAGTTCTTC.

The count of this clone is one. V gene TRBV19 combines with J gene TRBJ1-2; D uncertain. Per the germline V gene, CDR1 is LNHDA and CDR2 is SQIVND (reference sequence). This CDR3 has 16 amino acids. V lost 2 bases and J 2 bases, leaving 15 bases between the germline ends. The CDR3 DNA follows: TGTGCCAGTAGTATAACCGAAGGAGTCTACAACTATGGCTACACCTTC. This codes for CASSITEGVYNYGYTF.

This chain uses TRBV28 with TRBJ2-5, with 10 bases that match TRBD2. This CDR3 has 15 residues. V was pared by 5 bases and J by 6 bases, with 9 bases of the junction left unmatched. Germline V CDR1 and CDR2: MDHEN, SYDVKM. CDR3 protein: CASSPPSGSGKTQYF. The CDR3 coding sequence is TGTGCCAGCAGTCCCCCTAGCGGGAGTGGAAAGACCCAGTACTTC.

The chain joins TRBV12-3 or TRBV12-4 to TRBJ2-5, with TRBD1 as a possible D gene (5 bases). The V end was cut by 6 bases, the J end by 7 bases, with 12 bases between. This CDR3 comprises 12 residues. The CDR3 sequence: CASSSPGATQYF. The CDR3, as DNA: TGTGCCAGCAGCTCTCCTGGGGCGACCCAGTACTTC.

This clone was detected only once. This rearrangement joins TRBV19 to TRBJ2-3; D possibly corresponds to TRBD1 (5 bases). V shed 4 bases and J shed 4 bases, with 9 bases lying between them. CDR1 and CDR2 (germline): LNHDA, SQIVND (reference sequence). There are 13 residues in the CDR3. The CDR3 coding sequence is TGTGCCAGTAGTACAGGGTTGTCAGATACGCAGTATTTT. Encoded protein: CASSTGLSDTQYF.

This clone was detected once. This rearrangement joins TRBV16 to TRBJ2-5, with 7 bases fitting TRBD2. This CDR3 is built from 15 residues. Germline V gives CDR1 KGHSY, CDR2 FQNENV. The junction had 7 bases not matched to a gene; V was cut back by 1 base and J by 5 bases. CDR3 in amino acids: CASSQWAGAKETQYF. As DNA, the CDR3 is TGTGCCAGCAGCCAATGGGCGGGAGCCAAGGAGACCCAGTACTTC.

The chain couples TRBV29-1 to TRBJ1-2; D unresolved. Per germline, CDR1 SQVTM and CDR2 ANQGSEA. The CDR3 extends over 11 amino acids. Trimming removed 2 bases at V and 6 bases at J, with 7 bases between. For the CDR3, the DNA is TGCAGCGTTGAATATCTTGATGGCTACACCTTC. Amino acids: CSVEYLDGYTF.

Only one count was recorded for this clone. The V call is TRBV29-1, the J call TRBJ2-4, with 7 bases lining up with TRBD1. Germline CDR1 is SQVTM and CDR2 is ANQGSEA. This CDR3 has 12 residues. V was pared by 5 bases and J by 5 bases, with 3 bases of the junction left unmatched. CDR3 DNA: TGCAGCGTTCACAGGGGAGAAAACATTCAGTACTTC. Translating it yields CSVHRGENIQYF. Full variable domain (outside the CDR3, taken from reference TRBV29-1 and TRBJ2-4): SAVISQKPSRDICQRGTSLTIQCQVDSQVTMMFWYRQQPGQSLTLIATANQGSEATYESGFVIDKFPISRPNLTFSTLTVSNMSPEDSSIYLCSVHRGENIQYFGAGTRLSVL.

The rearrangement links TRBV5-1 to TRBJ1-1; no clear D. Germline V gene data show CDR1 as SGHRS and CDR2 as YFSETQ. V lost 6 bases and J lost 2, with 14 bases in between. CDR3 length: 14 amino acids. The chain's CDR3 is CASNTEERNTEAFF. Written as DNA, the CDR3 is TGCGCCAGCAACACTGAGGAAAGAAACACTGAAGCTTTCTTT.

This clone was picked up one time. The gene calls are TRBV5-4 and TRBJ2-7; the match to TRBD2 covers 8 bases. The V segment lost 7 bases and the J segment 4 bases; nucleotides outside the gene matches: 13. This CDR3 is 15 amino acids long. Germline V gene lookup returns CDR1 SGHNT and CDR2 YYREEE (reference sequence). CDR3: CASAHQREGLYEQYF. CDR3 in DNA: TGTGCCAGCGCTCACCAACGGGAGGGCCTTTACGAGCAGTACTTC.

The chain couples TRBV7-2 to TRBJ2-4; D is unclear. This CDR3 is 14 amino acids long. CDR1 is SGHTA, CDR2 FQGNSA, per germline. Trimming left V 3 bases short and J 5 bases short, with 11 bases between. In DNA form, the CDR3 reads TGTGCCAGCAGCTTCGTACCCAAGCAAAACATTCAGTACTTC. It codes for CASSFVPKQNIQYF.

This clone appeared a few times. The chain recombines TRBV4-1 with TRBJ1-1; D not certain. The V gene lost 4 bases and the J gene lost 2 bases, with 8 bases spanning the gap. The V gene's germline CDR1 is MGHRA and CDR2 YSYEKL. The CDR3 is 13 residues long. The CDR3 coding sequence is TGCGCCAGCAGCCGAACAGCAAACACTGAAGCTTTCTTT. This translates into CASSRTANTEAFF.

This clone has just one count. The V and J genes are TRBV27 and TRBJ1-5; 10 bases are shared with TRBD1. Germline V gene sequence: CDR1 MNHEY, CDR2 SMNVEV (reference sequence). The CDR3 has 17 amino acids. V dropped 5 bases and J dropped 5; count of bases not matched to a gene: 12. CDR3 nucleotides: TGTGCCAGCAGTCCCACTATGGGGGGACAGGGGTATCAGCCCCAGCATTTT. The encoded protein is CASSPTMGGQGYQPQHF.

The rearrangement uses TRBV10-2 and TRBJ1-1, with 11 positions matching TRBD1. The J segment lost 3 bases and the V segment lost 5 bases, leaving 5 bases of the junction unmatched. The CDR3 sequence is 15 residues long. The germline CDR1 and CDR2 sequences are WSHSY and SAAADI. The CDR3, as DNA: TGCGCCAGCAGTAGGGACAGGGGGAGGTACACTGAAGCTTTCTTT. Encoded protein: CASSRDRGRYTEAFF.

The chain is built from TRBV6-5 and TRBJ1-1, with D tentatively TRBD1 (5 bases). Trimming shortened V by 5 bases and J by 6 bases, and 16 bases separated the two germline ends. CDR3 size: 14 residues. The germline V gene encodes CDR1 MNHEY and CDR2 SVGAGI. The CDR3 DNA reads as TGTGCCAGCAGTAGGGAGGGGCGTGTTGCTGAAGCTTTCTTT. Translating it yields CASSREGRVAEAFF.

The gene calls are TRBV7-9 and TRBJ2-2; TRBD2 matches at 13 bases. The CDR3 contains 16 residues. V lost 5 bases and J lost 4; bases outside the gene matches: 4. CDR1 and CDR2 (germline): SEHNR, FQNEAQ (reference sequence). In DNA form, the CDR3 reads TGTGCCAGCAGCCCAAGGACTAGCGGGAGCACCGGGGAGCTGTTTTTT. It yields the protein CASSPRTSGSTGELFF.

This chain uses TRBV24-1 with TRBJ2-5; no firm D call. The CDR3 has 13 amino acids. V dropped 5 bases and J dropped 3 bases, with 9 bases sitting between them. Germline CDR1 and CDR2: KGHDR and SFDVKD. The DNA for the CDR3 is TGTGCCACCAGTGCATACAATAAAGAGACCCAGTACTTC. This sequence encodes CATSAYNKETQYF.

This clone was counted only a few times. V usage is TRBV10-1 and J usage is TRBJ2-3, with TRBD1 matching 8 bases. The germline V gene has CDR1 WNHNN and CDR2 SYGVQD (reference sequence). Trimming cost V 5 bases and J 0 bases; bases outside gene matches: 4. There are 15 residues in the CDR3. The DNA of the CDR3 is TGCGCCAGCAGTTCGTGGACAGGGAGCACAGATACGCAGTATTTT. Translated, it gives CASSSWTGSTDTQYF.

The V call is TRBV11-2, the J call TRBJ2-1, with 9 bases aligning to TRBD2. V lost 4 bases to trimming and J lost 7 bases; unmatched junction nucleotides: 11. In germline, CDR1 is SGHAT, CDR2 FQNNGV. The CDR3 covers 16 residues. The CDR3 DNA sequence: TGTGCCAGCAGCTCGACCGGACCGGGACTAGCAAATGAGCAGTTCTTC. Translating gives CASSSTGPGLANEQFF.